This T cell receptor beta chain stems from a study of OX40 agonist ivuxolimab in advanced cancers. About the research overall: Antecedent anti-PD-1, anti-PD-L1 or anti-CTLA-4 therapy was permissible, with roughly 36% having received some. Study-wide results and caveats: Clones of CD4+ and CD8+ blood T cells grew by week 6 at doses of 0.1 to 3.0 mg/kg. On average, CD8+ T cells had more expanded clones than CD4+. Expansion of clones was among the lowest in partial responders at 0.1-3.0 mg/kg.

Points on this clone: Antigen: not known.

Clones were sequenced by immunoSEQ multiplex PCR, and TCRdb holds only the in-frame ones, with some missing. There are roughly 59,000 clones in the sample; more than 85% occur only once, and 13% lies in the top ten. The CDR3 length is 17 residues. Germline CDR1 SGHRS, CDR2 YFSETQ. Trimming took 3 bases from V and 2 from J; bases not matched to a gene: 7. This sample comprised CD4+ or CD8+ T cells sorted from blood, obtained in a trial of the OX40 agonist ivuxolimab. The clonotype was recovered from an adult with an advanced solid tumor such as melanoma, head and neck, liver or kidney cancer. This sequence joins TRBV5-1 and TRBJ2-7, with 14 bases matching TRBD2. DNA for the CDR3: TGCGCCAGCAGCTCACCGGGACTAGCGGGAGCCACCTACGAGCAGTACTTC. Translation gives CASSSPGLAGATYEQYF.